A selection of T cell receptor beta chains follows, all from one sample in a study of blood T cell repertoires in COVID-19. Repertoires were generated with immunoSEQ multiplex PCR, while TCRdb's copy carries only in-frame clones and drops some. The sample yields about half a million clones, approximately 92% seen once. Sequencing used peripheral blood. Source of these receptors: a man aged 18 to 29 with COVID-19, enrolled during active disease. The CDR3 runs from the conserved cysteine through the conserved F or W. The order of the fields is D gene, J gene, clone size, V gene, CDR3 protein, CDR3 DNA. D genes are given only for firm matches. A clone size is listed for some rows: how often the clone was seen (once, few, many), or a class if it is expanded.

D gene: -
J gene: TRBJ2-1
clone size: -
V gene: TRBV5-8
CDR3 protein: CASSRNPQILSYNEQFF
CDR3 DNA: TGTGCCAGCAGCCGTAATCCACAGATACTCTCCTACAATGAGCAGTTCTTC

D gene: -
J gene: TRBJ2-5
clone size: -
V gene: TRBV29-1
CDR3 protein: CSVRGEGEETQYF
CDR3 DNA: TGCAGCGTTCGGGGAGAAGGCGAAGAGACCCAGTACTTC

D gene: -
J gene: TRBJ2-5
clone size: few
V gene: TRBV7-9
CDR3 protein: CASSLTDKTQYF
CDR3 DNA: TGTGCCAGCAGCTTAACCGACAAGACCCAGTACTTC

D gene: -
J gene: TRBJ2-3
clone size: once
V gene: TRBV3-1/TRBV3-2
CDR3 protein: CASSLQGGRTDTQYF
CDR3 DNA: TGTGCCAGCAGCCTTCAGGGTGGGAGGACAGATACGCAGTATTTT

D gene: -
J gene: TRBJ1-5
clone size: -
V gene: TRBV5-4
CDR3 protein: CASSLELGPQHF
CDR3 DNA: TGTGCCAGCAGCTTGGAACTTGGGCCCCAGCATTTT

D gene: -
J gene: TRBJ2-1
clone size: -
V gene: TRBV24-1
CDR3 protein: CATSDKLGGSYNEQFF
CDR3 DNA: TGTGCCACCAGTGACAAACTAGGCGGGTCCTACAATGAGCAGTTCTTC

D gene: -
J gene: TRBJ2-7
clone size: -
V gene: TRBV7-8
CDR3 protein: CASSLEGGPYEQYF
CDR3 DNA: TGTGCCAGCAGCTTAGAAGGGGGTCCTTACGAGCAGTACTTC

D gene: TRBD2
J gene: TRBJ2-7
clone size: -
V gene: TRBV10-3
CDR3 protein: CAISEGTRFSSYEQYF
CDR3 DNA: TGTGCCATCAGTGAGGGGACTAGATTTAGCTCCTACGAGCAGTACTTC

D gene: TRBD2
J gene: TRBJ2-2
clone size: -
V gene: TRBV3-1/TRBV3-2
CDR3 protein: CASSHHPSGGFRVAGELFF
CDR3 DNA: TGTGCCAGCAGCCATCATCCTAGCGGGGGATTTAGAGTGGCCGGGGAGCTGTTTTTT

D gene: -
J gene: TRBJ2-1
clone size: few
V gene: TRBV19
CDR3 protein: CASSMRQGGSYNEQFF
CDR3 DNA: TGTGCCAGTAGTATGAGACAGGGAGGCTCCTACAATGAGCAGTTCTTC

D gene: -
J gene: TRBJ2-7
clone size: -
V gene: TRBV7-2
CDR3 protein: CASSFLDSGSYEQYF
CDR3 DNA: TGTGCCAGCAGCTTCCTTGATAGCGGCTCCTACGAGCAGTACTTC

D gene: -
J gene: TRBJ1-1
clone size: -
V gene: TRBV6-4
CDR3 protein: CATRAGTSNTEAFF
CDR3 DNA: TGTGCCACTAGAGCCGGGACATCGAACACTGAAGCTTTCTTT

D gene: -
J gene: TRBJ1-2
clone size: -
V gene: TRBV7-8
CDR3 protein: CASSSSRAEYYGYTF
CDR3 DNA: TGTGCCAGCAGCTCATCGAGGGCGGAGTACTATGGCTACACCTTC

D gene: -
J gene: TRBJ1-1
clone size: -
V gene: TRBV28
CDR3 protein: CASSPPQGVEAFF
CDR3 DNA: TGTGCCAGCAGCCCACCACAGGGAGTTGAAGCTTTCTTT

D gene: TRBD2
J gene: TRBJ2-5
clone size: -
V gene: TRBV4-2
CDR3 protein: CASSPSGRAGGTQYF
CDR3 DNA: TGTGCCAGCAGCCCAAGCGGGAGGGCCGGAGGGACCCAGTACTTC

D gene: TRBD2
J gene: TRBJ2-3
clone size: -
V gene: TRBV9
CDR3 protein: CASSVEIAGGLTDTQYF
CDR3 DNA: TGTGCCAGCAGCGTAGAGATAGCGGGAGGACTCACAGATACGCAGTATTTT

D gene: TRBD1
J gene: TRBJ2-7
clone size: -
V gene: TRBV5-8
CDR3 protein: CASSSGQGRYEQYF
CDR3 DNA: TGTGCCAGCAGCTCGGGACAGGGGCGCTACGAGCAGTACTTC

D gene: -
J gene: TRBJ1-5
clone size: -
V gene: TRBV30
CDR3 protein: CAWSVRGGNQPQHF
CDR3 DNA: TGTGCCTGGAGTGTTAGGGGAGGAAATCAGCCCCAGCATTTT

D gene: TRBD2
J gene: TRBJ2-1
clone size: -
V gene: TRBV24-1
CDR3 protein: CATSEASGKGYNEQFF
CDR3 DNA: TGTGCCACCAGTGAGGCTAGCGGGAAAGGATACAATGAGCAGTTCTTC

D gene: TRBD2
J gene: TRBJ2-7
clone size: -
V gene: TRBV6-5
CDR3 protein: CASSWTSGTYEQYF
CDR3 DNA: TGTGCCAGCAGCTGGACTAGCGGGACGTACGAGCAGTACTTC

D gene: -
J gene: TRBJ2-5
clone size: -
V gene: TRBV15
CDR3 protein: CATSREGGQETQYF
CDR3 DNA: TGTGCCACCAGCAGAGAGGGGGGACAAGAGACCCAGTACTTC

D gene: TRBD2
J gene: TRBJ2-1
clone size: -
V gene: TRBV13
CDR3 protein: CASRWTSGGSSYNEQFF
CDR3 DNA: TGTGCCAGCAGATGGACTAGCGGGGGAAGCTCCTACAATGAGCAGTTCTTC

D gene: TRBD2
J gene: TRBJ2-1
clone size: -
V gene: TRBV19
CDR3 protein: CASSLLAGGTYNEQFF
CDR3 DNA: TGTGCCAGTAGTCTATTAGCGGGCGGTACCTACAATGAGCAGTTCTTC

D gene: TRBD2
J gene: TRBJ2-7
clone size: -
V gene: TRBV5-8
CDR3 protein: CASSLDGREYYEQYF
CDR3 DNA: TGTGCCAGCAGCTTGGACGGGCGGGAGTACTACGAGCAGTACTTC

D gene: -
J gene: TRBJ1-5
clone size: -
V gene: TRBV9
CDR3 protein: CASSAETGGQPQHF
CDR3 DNA: TGTGCCAGCAGCGCGGAGACAGGTGGGCAGCCCCAGCATTTT

D gene: -
J gene: TRBJ2-1
clone size: -
V gene: TRBV6-6
CDR3 protein: CASSYSGPGVNEQFF
CDR3 DNA: TGTGCCAGCAGTTACTCGGGTCCAGGGGTGAATGAGCAGTTCTTC

D gene: TRBD1
J gene: TRBJ2-7
clone size: -
V gene: TRBV5-1
CDR3 protein: CASSPGQGSYEQYF
CDR3 DNA: TGCGCCAGCAGCCCGGGACAGGGAAGCTACGAGCAGTACTTC

D gene: TRBD2
J gene: TRBJ2-7
clone size: -
V gene: TRBV11-2
CDR3 protein: CASSLSGGTYEQYF
CDR3 DNA: TGTGCCAGCAGCTTGTCGGGAGGAACCTACGAGCAGTACTTC

D gene: -
J gene: TRBJ2-5
clone size: few
V gene: TRBV5-1
CDR3 protein: CASSFDPPGGERETQYF
CDR3 DNA: TGCGCCAGCAGCTTCGACCCCCCTGGGGGCGAGAGAGAGACCCAGTACTTC

D gene: -
J gene: TRBJ2-1
clone size: -
V gene: TRBV13
CDR3 protein: CASSLGAGTPDNEQFF
CDR3 DNA: TGTGCCAGCAGCTTAGGTGCTGGGACTCCCGACAATGAGCAGTTCTTC

D gene: -
J gene: TRBJ2-2
clone size: once
V gene: TRBV25-1
CDR3 protein: CASSESGRETGELFF
CDR3 DNA: TGTGCCAGCAGTGAATCCGGACGGGAGACCGGGGAGCTGTTTTTT

D gene: TRBD1
J gene: TRBJ2-7
clone size: -
V gene: TRBV3-1/TRBV3-2
CDR3 protein: CASSLSTGKYEQYF
CDR3 DNA: TGTGCCAGCAGCCTCTCGACAGGGAAATACGAGCAGTACTTC

D gene: TRBD1
J gene: TRBJ2-7
clone size: -
V gene: TRBV6-5
CDR3 protein: CASSRGQPGVYEQYF
CDR3 DNA: TGTGCCAGCAGCCGGGGACAGCCAGGGGTCTACGAGCAGTACTTC

D gene: -
J gene: TRBJ2-2
clone size: -
V gene: TRBV14
CDR3 protein: CASAGVGGPNTGELFF
CDR3 DNA: TGTGCCAGCGCTGGCGTGGGCGGGCCGAACACCGGGGAGCTGTTTTTT

D gene: -
J gene: TRBJ1-2
clone size: -
V gene: TRBV24-1
CDR3 protein: CATSPGDYGYTF
CDR3 DNA: TGTGCCACCAGTCCGGGGGACTATGGCTACACCTTC

D gene: TRBD2
J gene: TRBJ2-5
clone size: -
V gene: TRBV2
CDR3 protein: CASSRASGRGETQYF
CDR3 DNA: TGTGCCAGCAGCAGAGCTAGCGGGAGGGGGGAGACCCAGTACTTC

D gene: -
J gene: TRBJ1-3
clone size: -
V gene: TRBV10-3
CDR3 protein: CAISDKTTGNTIYF
CDR3 DNA: TGTGCCATCAGTGACAAGACAACTGGAAACACCATATATTTT

D gene: TRBD1
J gene: TRBJ1-5
clone size: once
V gene: TRBV30
CDR3 protein: CAWSPGGNQPQHF
CDR3 DNA: TGTGCCTGGAGTCCAGGGGGTAATCAGCCCCAGCATTTT

D gene: TRBD1
J gene: TRBJ2-7
clone size: -
V gene: TRBV27
CDR3 protein: CASSQGATYYEQYF
CDR3 DNA: TGTGCCAGCAGCCAGGGGGCAACTTACTACGAGCAGTACTTC

D gene: -
J gene: TRBJ2-7
clone size: -
V gene: TRBV3-1/TRBV3-2
CDR3 protein: CASRPFFDRSSYEQYF
CDR3 DNA: TGTGCCAGCAGACCCTTTTTTGACAGGAGCTCCTACGAGCAGTACTTC

D gene: -
J gene: TRBJ1-1
clone size: many
V gene: TRBV27
CDR3 protein: CASSSRQNTEAFF
CDR3 DNA: TGTGCCAGCAGTTCCCGACAGAACACTGAAGCTTTCTTT

D gene: -
J gene: TRBJ2-1
clone size: -
V gene: TRBV3-1/TRBV3-2
CDR3 protein: CASSRLGGNEQFF
CDR3 DNA: TGTGCCAGCAGCCGCTTAGGGGGAAATGAGCAGTTCTTC

D gene: -
J gene: TRBJ2-7
clone size: -
V gene: TRBV2
CDR3 protein: CASTGSVSYEQYF
CDR3 DNA: TGTGCCAGCACGGGGTCAGTTTCCTACGAGCAGTACTTC

D gene: TRBD1
J gene: TRBJ1-4
clone size: -
V gene: TRBV5-4
CDR3 protein: CASSSHPGQKNEKLFF
CDR3 DNA: TGTGCCAGCAGCTCTCATCCGGGACAGAAGAATGAAAAACTGTTTTTT

D gene: -
J gene: TRBJ2-2
clone size: -
V gene: TRBV7-9
CDR3 protein: CASSSQSGELFF
CDR3 DNA: TGTGCCAGCAGCTCCCAGTCCGGGGAGCTGTTTTTT

D gene: -
J gene: TRBJ1-5
clone size: once
V gene: TRBV6-5
CDR3 protein: CASSGGYSNQPQHF
CDR3 DNA: TGTGCCAGCAGCGGAGGATATAGCAATCAGCCCCAGCATTTT

D gene: TRBD2
J gene: TRBJ2-2
clone size: -
V gene: TRBV6-5
CDR3 protein: CASFPRGGRTGELFF
CDR3 DNA: TGTGCCAGCTTCCCCCGGGGGGGGAGGACCGGGGAGCTGTTTTTT

D gene: TRBD2
J gene: TRBJ2-7
clone size: -
V gene: TRBV7-2
CDR3 protein: CASSFSGRAGEQYF
CDR3 DNA: TGTGCCAGCAGCTTTAGCGGGAGGGCTGGAGAGCAGTACTTC

D gene: -
J gene: TRBJ2-2
clone size: -
V gene: TRBV11-2
CDR3 protein: CASSFIATNTGELFF
CDR3 DNA: TGTGCCAGCAGCTTTATCGCGACGAACACCGGGGAGCTGTTTTTT

D gene: TRBD2
J gene: TRBJ2-2
clone size: -
V gene: TRBV7-8
CDR3 protein: CASMRTSGMVNTGELFF
CDR3 DNA: TGTGCCAGCATGAGGACTAGCGGGATGGTAAACACCGGGGAGCTGTTTTTT

D gene: -
J gene: TRBJ2-2
clone size: -
V gene: TRBV3-1/TRBV3-2
CDR3 protein: CASRLKATGELFF
CDR3 DNA: TGTGCCAGCAGACTGAAAGCGACCGGGGAGCTGTTTTTT

D gene: -
J gene: TRBJ2-3
clone size: -
V gene: TRBV18
CDR3 protein: CASSPLAASTDTQYF
CDR3 DNA: TGTGCCAGCTCACCACTAGCGGCTAGCACAGATACGCAGTATTTT

D gene: TRBD2
J gene: TRBJ2-7
clone size: -
V gene: TRBV7-6
CDR3 protein: CASSLGLAGGVRGYEQYF
CDR3 DNA: TGTGCCAGCAGCTTAGGACTAGCGGGGGGTGTTAGGGGCTACGAGCAGTACTTC

D gene: TRBD2
J gene: TRBJ2-2
clone size: once
V gene: TRBV7-8
CDR3 protein: CASSHLVGSGLSGELFF
CDR3 DNA: TGTGCCAGCAGTCACTTGGTCGGTAGCGGGTTATCCGGGGAGCTGTTTTTT

D gene: -
J gene: TRBJ1-2
clone size: few
V gene: TRBV7-9
CDR3 protein: CASSLVDSVHYGYTF
CDR3 DNA: TGTGCCAGCAGCTTAGTGGACAGCGTGCACTATGGCTACACCTTC

D gene: -
J gene: TRBJ2-7
clone size: once
V gene: TRBV27
CDR3 protein: CASSLFFTDEQYF
CDR3 DNA: TGTGCCAGCAGTTTATTTTTCACAGACGAGCAGTACTTC